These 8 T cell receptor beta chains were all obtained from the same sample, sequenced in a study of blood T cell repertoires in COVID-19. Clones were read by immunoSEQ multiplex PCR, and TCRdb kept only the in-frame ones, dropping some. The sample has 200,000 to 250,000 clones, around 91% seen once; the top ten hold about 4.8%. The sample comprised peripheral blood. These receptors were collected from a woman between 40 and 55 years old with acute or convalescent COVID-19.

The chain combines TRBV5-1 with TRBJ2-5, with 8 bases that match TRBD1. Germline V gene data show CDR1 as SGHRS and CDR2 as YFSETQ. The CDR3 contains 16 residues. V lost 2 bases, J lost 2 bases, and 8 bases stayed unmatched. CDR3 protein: CASSLRTGNLQETQYF. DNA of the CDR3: TGCGCCAGCAGCTTACGGACAGGGAATTTACAAGAGACCCAGTACTTC.

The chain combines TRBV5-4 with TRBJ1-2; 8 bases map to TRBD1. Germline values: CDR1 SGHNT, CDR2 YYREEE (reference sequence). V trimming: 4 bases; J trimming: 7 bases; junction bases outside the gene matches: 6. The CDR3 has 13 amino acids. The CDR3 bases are TGTGCCAGCAGCCGGGACAGGCGGCGTGGCTACACCTTC. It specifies CASSRDRRRGYTF.

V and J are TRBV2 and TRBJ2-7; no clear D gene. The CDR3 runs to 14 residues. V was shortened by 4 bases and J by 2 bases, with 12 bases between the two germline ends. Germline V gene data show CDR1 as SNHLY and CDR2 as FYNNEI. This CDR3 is CASSGDLETYEQYV. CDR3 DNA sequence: TGTGCCAGCAGTGGAGATTTGGAGACCTACGAGCAGTACGTC.

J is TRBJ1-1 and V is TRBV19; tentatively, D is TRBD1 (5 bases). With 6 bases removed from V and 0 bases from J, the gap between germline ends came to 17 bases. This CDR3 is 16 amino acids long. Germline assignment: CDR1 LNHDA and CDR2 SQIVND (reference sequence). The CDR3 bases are TGTGCCAGTAGGCCCGCGGGGGTGATCATGAACACTGAAGCTTTCTTT. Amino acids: CASRPAGVIMNTEAFF.

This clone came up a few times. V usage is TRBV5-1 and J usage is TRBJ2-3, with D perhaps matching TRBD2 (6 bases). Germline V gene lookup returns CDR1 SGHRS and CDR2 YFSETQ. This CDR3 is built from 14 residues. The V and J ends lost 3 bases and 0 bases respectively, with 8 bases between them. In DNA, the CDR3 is TGCGCCAGCAGCTCAGGGACTAGCACAGATACGCAGTATTTT. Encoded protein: CASSSGTSTDTQYF. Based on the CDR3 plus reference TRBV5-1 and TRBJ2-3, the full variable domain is KAGVTQTPRYLIKTRGQQVTLSCSPISGHRSVSWYQQTPGQGLQFLFEYFSETQRNKGNFPGRFSGRQFSNSRSEMNVSTLELGDSALYLCASSSGTSTDTQYFGPGTRLTVL.

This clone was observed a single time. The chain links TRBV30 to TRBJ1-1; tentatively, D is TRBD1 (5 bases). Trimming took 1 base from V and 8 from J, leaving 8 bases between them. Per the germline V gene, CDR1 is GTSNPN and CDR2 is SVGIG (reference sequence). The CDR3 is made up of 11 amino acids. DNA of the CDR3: TGTGCCTGGAGTGGACGGACAGAAGCTTTCTTT. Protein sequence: CAWSGRTEAFF.

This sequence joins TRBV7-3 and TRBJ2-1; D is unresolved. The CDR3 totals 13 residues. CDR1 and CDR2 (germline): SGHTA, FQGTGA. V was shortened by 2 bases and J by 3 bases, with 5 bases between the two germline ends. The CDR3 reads CASSLSNYNEQFF. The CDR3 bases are TGTGCCAGCAGCTTATCAAACTACAATGAGCAGTTCTTC. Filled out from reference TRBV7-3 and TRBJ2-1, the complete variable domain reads GAGVSQTPSNKVTEKGKYVELRCDPISGHTALYWYRQSLGQGPEFLIYFQGTGAADDSGLPNDRFFAVRPEGSVSTLKIQRTERGDSAVYLCASSLSNYNEQFFGPGTRLTVL.

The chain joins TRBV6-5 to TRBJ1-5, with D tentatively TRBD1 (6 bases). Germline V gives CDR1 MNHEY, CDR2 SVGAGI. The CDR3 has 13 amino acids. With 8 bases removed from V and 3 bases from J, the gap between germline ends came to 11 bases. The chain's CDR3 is CASRRGDNQPQHF. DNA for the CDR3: TGTGCCAGCCGCAGGGGAGACAATCAGCCCCAGCATTTT.